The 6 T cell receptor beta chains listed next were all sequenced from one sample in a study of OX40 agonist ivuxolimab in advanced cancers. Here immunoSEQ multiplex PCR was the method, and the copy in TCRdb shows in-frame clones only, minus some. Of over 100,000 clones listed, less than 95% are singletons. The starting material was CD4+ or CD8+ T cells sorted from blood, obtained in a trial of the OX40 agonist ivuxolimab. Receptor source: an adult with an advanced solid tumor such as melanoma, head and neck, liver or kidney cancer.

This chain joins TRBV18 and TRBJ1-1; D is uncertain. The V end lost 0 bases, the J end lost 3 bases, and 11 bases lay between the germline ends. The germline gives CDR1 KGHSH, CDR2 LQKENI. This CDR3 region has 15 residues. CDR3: CASSPPSAVDTEAFF. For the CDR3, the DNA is TGTGCCAGCTCACCACCGTCAGCTGTGGACACTGAAGCTTTCTTT.

The CDR3 DNA reads TGTGCCAGCAGCCGTCCGGCAATGGTGGCTGAAGCTTTCTTT. This translates into CASSRPAMVAEAFF. J is TRBJ1-1 and V is TRBV28; D gene ambiguous. CDR1 and CDR2 from the germline V gene are MDHEN and SYDVKM. The CDR3 has 14 amino acids. Between the trimmed V and J ends, which lost 6 bases and 6 bases, there was a span of 17 bases.

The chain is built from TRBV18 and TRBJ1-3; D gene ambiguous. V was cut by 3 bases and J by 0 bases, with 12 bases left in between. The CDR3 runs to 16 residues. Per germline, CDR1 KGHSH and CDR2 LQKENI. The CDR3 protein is CASSPGRPSSGNTIYF. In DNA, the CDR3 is TGTGCCAGCTCACCTGGCAGGCCAAGCTCTGGAAACACCATATATTTT.

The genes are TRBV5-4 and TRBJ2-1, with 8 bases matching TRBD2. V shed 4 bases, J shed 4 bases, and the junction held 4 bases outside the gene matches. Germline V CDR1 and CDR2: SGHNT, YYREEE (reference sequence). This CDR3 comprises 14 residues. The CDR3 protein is CASSKGLDYNEQFF. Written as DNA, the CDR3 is TGTGCCAGCAGCAAGGGACTAGATTACAATGAGCAGTTCTTC.

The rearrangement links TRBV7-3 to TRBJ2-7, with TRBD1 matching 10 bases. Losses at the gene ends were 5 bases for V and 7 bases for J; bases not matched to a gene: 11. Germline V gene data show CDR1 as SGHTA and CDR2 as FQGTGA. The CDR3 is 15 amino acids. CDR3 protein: CASSPRGTGAGEQYF. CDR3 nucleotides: TGTGCCAGCAGCCCCCGCGGGACAGGGGCAGGGGAGCAGTACTTC.

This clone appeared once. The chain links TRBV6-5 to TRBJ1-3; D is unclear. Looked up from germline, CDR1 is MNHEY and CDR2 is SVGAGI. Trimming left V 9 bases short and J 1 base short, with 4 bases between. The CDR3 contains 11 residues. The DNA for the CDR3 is TGTGCCAGTGGATCTGGAAACACCATATATTTT. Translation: CASGSGNTIYF.